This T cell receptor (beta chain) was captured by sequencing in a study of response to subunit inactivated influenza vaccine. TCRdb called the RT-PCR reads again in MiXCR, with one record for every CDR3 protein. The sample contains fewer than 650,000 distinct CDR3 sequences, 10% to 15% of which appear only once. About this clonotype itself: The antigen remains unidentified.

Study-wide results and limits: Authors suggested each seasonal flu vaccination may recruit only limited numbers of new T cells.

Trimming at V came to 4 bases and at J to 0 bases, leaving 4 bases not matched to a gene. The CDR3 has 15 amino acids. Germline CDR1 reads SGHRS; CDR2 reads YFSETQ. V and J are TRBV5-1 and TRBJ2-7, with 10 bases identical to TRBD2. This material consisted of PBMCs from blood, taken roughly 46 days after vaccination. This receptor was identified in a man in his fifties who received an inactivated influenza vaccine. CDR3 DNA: TGCGCCAGCAGCCTAACTAGCGGGAACTCCTACGAGCAGTACTTC. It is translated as CASSLTSGNSYEQYF.